This entry lists 14 T cell receptor beta chains sequenced from one sample in a study of beta chain features in type 1 diabetes. Whole-study results and caveats: For Type 1 diabetes patients, all four CD4+ subsets carried TCRB CDR3s that were moderately but significantly shorter.

Of the isolated RNA, all was reverse transcribed, and so the sequenced material was expressed TCRB transcripts. Assay used: immunoSEQ multiplex PCR; TCRdb lists only in-frame clones, some missing. The sample contains roughly 400,000 clones, 9.6% of which appear only once. The antigens for these receptors are not known. Sequenced sample: central memory CD4+ T cells from blood. The source of these receptors is a young man with type 1 diabetes.

Only a few counts were recorded for this clone. The rearrangement uses TRBV5-1 and TRBJ2-1; D is uncertain. Germline CDR1 SGHRS, CDR2 YFSETQ. There are 14 residues in the CDR3. Trimming removed 4 bases at V and 0 bases at J, with 8 bases between. Here the CDR3 DNA reads TGCGCCAGCAGCCTCCGTACCTCCTACAATGAGCAGTTCTTC. Residues: CASSLRTSYNEQFF.

This clone has a handful of counts. The chain employs TRBV14 and TRBJ2-5; the D is unclear. Trimming took off 0 bases at V and 0 bases at J, with 5 bases between the two ends. The germline CDR1 and CDR2 sequences are SGHDN and FVKESK. The CDR3 extends over 14 amino acids. CDR3 sequence: CASSQDAYQETQYF. The CDR3 bases are TGTGCCAGCAGCCAAGATGCGTACCAAGAGACCCAGTACTTC. Filled out from reference TRBV14 and TRBJ2-5, the complete variable domain reads EAGVTQFPSHSVIEKGQTVTLRCDPISGHDNLYWYRRVMGKEIKFLLHFVKESKQDESGMPNNRFLAERTGGTYSTLKVQPAELEDSGVYFCASSQDAYQETQYFGPGTRLLVL.

This clone was detected only a few times. The chain uses TRBV6-5 and TRBJ2-1; D remains unclear. The CDR3 contains 15 residues. Germline V gives CDR1 MNHEY, CDR2 SVGAGI. The V gene lost 0 bases and the J gene lost 2 bases, with 8 bases spanning the gap. DNA of the CDR3: TGTGCCAGCAGTTACTCGGCGAACGCCTACAATGAGCAGTTCTTC. Residues: CASSYSANAYNEQFF.

This clone was counted between two and nine times. CDR3: CASSPVREEQYF. The DNA of the CDR3 is TGTGCCAGCTCACCAGTGAGGGAGGAGCAGTACTTC. The rearrangement links TRBV18 to TRBJ2-7; D possibly corresponds to TRBD2 (5 bases). Trimming removed 2 bases from V and 7 bases from J, with 9 bases in between. Germline CDR1 and CDR2: KGHSH and LQKENI. CDR3 length: 12 residues.

Here the CDR3 DNA reads TGTGCCAGCAGTGAGGTCGGGGCCCGAAGATTCTACGAGCAGTACTTC. Amino acid sequence: CASSEVGARRFYEQYF. The gene calls are TRBV6-1 and TRBJ2-7, with D perhaps TRBD1 or TRBD2 (5 bases each). CDR1 is MNHNS, CDR2 SASEGT, per germline. With 3 bases removed from V and 3 bases from J, the gap between germline ends came to 18 bases. The CDR3 is 16 residues long.

This clone occurred a few times. The J gene is TRBJ1-1, the V gene TRBV7-2, with D perhaps TRBD1 (6 bases). The CDR3 totals 16 residues. Germline CDR1 reads SGHTA; CDR2 reads FQGNSA. V dropped 3 bases and J dropped 1 base, with 15 bases sitting between them. CDR3 amino acids: CASSLSGAHENTEAFF. The CDR3 DNA follows: TGTGCCAGCAGCTTGTCAGGGGCTCACGAGAACACTGAAGCTTTCTTT.

The V gene is TRBV28, the J gene TRBJ1-2; 8 nucleotides match TRBD1. Per the germline V gene, CDR1 is MDHEN and CDR2 is SYDVKM. Trimming took 6 bases from V and 6 from J; bases not matched to a gene: 3. This CDR3 region has 12 residues. CDR3 protein: CASRGQEDGYTF. DNA of the CDR3: TGTGCCAGCAGGGGACAGGAGGATGGCTACACCTTC.

The gene calls are TRBV9 and TRBJ2-6, with TRBD1 identical over 8 bases. The CDR3 length is 18 residues. J was trimmed by 0 bases and V by 2 bases; bases with no gene match: 7. Germline CDR1 reads SGDLS; CDR2 reads YYNGEE. The CDR3 DNA follows: TGTGCCAGCAGCGTCGAGGACAGGGAGAGCTCTGGGGCCAACGTCCTGACTTTC. It yields the protein CASSVEDRESSGANVLTF.

A word on this clone: The sample carries other DNA sequences with the same CDR3. This chain connects TRBV6-5 to TRBJ2-5, with D possibly TRBD2 on 5 matching bases. There are 12 residues in the CDR3. V was shortened by 6 bases and J by 5 bases, with 10 bases between the two germline ends. Germline V CDR1 and CDR2: MNHEY, SVGAGI. The CDR3 reads CASRSGGETQYF. Written as DNA, the CDR3 is TGTGCCAGCAGATCCGGCGGGGAGACCCAGTACTTC.

This clone was found a few times. The rearrangement links TRBV7-9 to TRBJ1-3; weak D call: TRBD1 (6 bases). Trimming cost V 5 bases and J 0 bases, with 11 bases left between them. Per germline, CDR1 SEHNR and CDR2 FQNEAQ (reference sequence). The CDR3 spans 15 residues. The CDR3 sequence is CASSPRGLSGNTIYF. The CDR3 DNA reads TGTGCCAGCAGCCCCCGGGGGCTCTCTGGAAACACCATATATTTT.

This sequence joins TRBV15 and TRBJ1-2; no firm D call. Germline V gives CDR1 LNHNV, CDR2 YYDKDF (reference sequence). Trimming stripped 0 bases from V and 6 bases from J, with 5 bases between. The CDR3 runs 12 residues. CDR3 in amino acids: CATSRDRDGYTF. The CDR3 bases are TGTGCCACCAGCAGAGATCGTGATGGCTACACCTTC.

This clone was found a few times. This rearrangement joins TRBV7-2 to TRBJ2-5; D is undetermined. The V gene's germline CDR1 is SGHTA and CDR2 FQGNSA. The V and J ends lost 5 bases and 5 bases respectively, with 9 bases between them. CDR3 length equals 12 residues. The CDR3 loop is CASSRGGETQYF. The CDR3 DNA sequence: TGTGCCAGCAGCCGTGGTGGGGAGACCCAGTACTTC.

The V call is TRBV7-3, the J call TRBJ2-5; D is perhaps TRBD2 (6 bases). Between the trimmed V and J ends, which lost 5 bases and 14 bases, there was a span of 21 bases. This CDR3 has 13 amino acids. Germline CDR1 is SGHTA and CDR2 is FQGTGA. The CDR3 bases are TGTGCCAGCAGCCCCGGGAAACAACCGGGGACTTACTTC. It specifies CASSPGKQPGTYF.

The chain combines TRBV7-3 with TRBJ2-5; unclear D gene. CDR1 and CDR2 from the germline V gene are SGHTA and FQGTGA. This CDR3 is built from 13 residues. With 1 base removed from V and 3 bases from J, the gap between germline ends came to 6 bases. CDR3 nucleotides: TGTGCCAGCAGCTTAATTGGGAAAGAGACCCAGTACTTC. Amino acid sequence: CASSLIGKETQYF.